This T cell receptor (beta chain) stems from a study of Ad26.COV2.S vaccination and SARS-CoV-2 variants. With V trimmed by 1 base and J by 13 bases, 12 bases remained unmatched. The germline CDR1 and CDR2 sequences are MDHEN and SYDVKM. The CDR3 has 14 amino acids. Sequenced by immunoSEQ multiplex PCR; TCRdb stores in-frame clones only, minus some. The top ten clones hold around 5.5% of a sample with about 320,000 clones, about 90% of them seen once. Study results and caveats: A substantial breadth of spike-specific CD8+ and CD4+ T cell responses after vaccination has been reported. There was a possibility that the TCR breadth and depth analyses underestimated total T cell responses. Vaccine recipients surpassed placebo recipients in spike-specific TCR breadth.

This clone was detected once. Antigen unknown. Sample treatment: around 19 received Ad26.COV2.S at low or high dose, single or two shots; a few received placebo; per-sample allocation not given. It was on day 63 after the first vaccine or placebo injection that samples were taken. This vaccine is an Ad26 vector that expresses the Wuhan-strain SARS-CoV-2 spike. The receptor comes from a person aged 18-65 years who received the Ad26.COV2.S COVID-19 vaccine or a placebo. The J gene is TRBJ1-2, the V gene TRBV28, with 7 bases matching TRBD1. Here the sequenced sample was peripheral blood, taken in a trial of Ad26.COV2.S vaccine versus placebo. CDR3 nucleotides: TGTGCCAGCAGTTTATTGGTGGGAACAGGGGTTCTCACCTTC. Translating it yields CASSLLVGTGVLTF.